Listed below are T cell receptor beta chains from one sample, sequenced in a study of control samples from healthy donors and cancer patients. The assay was immunoSEQ multiplex PCR, and TCRdb's table has in-frame clones only and misses some. The sample holds some 210,000 clones, about 90% seen once. Sequencing was carried out using blood. Receptor source: a young man in good health. Both conserved end residues are part of each CDR3. A D gene is named only where the DNA matches it firmly. The size of a clone is reported for some rows only, either as once, few or many, or as a class for expanded clones.

TRBV5-1	TRBJ1-4	-	TRBD1	TGCGCCAGCAGCCAAGGACAGGGTGGGGGAAAACTGTTTTTT	CASSQGQGGGKLFF
TRBV6-5	TRBJ1-6	-	TRBD1	TGTGCCAGCACCACGACAGGGGCTAATTCACCCCTCCACTTT	CASTTTGANSPLHF
TRBV25-1	TRBJ2-1	-	TRBD1	TGTGCCAGCAGTTACGGACAGGGCGTAGGTAATGAGCAGTTCTTC	CASSYGQGVGNEQFF
TRBV9	TRBJ1-6	-	-	TGTGCCAGCAAAGGAGGGGACATCCGAAATTCACCCCTCCACTTT	CASKGGDIRNSPLHF
TRBV7-9	TRBJ1-3	-	-	TGTGCCAGCAGCCCCCGATGGACGGGAAACACCATATATTTT	CASSPRWTGNTIYF
TRBV2	TRBJ1-5	-	-	TGTGCCAGCAGTGAACCCGGGCAGGCTCAGCCCCAGCATTTT	CASSEPGQAQPQHF
TRBV3-1/TRBV3-2	TRBJ2-1	-	-	TGTGCCAGCAGCCGCTCCTATGAGCAGTTCTTC	CASSRSYEQFF
TRBV18	TRBJ2-1	-	-	TGTGCCAGCTCACCACCGAAGGCCGGGAGCTCCTACAATGAGCAGTTCTTC	CASSPPKAGSSYNEQFF
TRBV7-8	TRBJ2-7	once	TRBD2	TGTGCCAGCAGCTTAGCGACTAGCGGTAGCTCCTACGAGCAGTACTTC	CASSLATSGSSYEQYF
TRBV27	TRBJ1-2	-	-	TGTGCTAGCGGGGGGGGCTATGGCTACACCTTC	CASGGGYGYTF
TRBV12-3/TRBV12-4	TRBJ2-3	once	-	TGTGCCAGCAGGGCAGGGGGGGGCGATACGCAGTATTTT	CASRAGGGDTQYF
TRBV30	TRBJ2-3	-	-	TGTGCCTGGAGTGTTGGCCGAACAGATACGCAGTATTTT	CAWSVGRTDTQYF
TRBV27	TRBJ1-4	-	TRBD1	TGTGCCAGCACCAAACTCTCCGACAGGGTTGGTGAAAAACTGTTTTTT	CASTKLSDRVGEKLFF
TRBV7-9	TRBJ1-1	-	TRBD1	TGTGCCAGCAGCTTTGGGGACAGGAACACTGAAGCTTTCTTT	CASSFGDRNTEAFF
TRBV3-1/TRBV3-2	TRBJ1-3	-	TRBD1	TGTGCCAGCAGTGGACAGGTCATCTCTGGAAACACCATATATTTT	CASSGQVISGNTIYF
TRBV5-1	TRBJ2-7	-	TRBD1	TGCGCCAGCAGCTTGCACGGACAGGCTACGGCCTACGAGCAGTACTTC	CASSLHGQATAYEQYF
TRBV27	TRBJ2-3	-	TRBD2	TGTGCCAGCCGAGATCCGAGCGGGGGGGCCCCAGATACGCAGTATTTT	CASRDPSGGAPDTQYF
TRBV27	TRBJ2-3	-	-	TGTGCCAGCAGTTTGAACGCCATCGGGGGGCGCCCCGATACGCAGTATTTT	CASSLNAIGGRPDTQYF
TRBV19	TRBJ1-6	once	-	TGTGCCAGTAGTATAGCCCCAGGGATTAATTCACCCCTCCACTTT	CASSIAPGINSPLHF
TRBV5-5	TRBJ1-5	-	TRBD1	TGTGCCAGCAGCCCCTTGGACAGGCGAGGGGAGCCCCAGCATTTT	CASSPLDRRGEPQHF
TRBV6-4	TRBJ2-6	-	-	TGTGCCAGCAGTGACTCGGGGGCTGGGGCCAACGTCCTGACTTTC	CASSDSGAGANVLTF
TRBV15	TRBJ2-2	-	-	TGTGCCACCAGCAGAGATCACCCGGGGGCCGGCACCGGGGAGCTGTTTTTT	CATSRDHPGAGTGELFF